These T cell receptor beta chains were read from a single sample in a study of CD8+ T cells in alopecia areata. Data came from immunoSEQ multiplex PCR; TCRdb stores just in-frame clones and leaves some out. The sample consists of some 170,000 clones, 50% to 75% of them appearing once. Source: CD4+ T cells sorted from blood, taken at approximately week 60, from a patient treated with tofacitinib. The receptors come from a human donor with alopecia areata. CDR3s include the opening cysteine and the closing phenylalanine or tryptophan. Fields, in order: V gene, clone size, D gene, J gene, CDR3 protein, CDR3 DNA. A D gene is named only where the DNA matches it firmly. The size of a clone is reported for some rows only, either as once, few or many, or as a class for expanded clones.

>TRBV2|.|.|TRBJ1-4
CASSGGIREKLFF
TGTGCCAGCAGTGGGGGAATTCGCGAAAAACTGTTTTTT
>TRBV2|.|.|TRBJ1-5
CASSRDTYQPQHF
TGTGCCAGCAGTCGGGACACCTATCAGCCCCAGCATTTT
>TRBV5-1|.|.|TRBJ2-3
CASSLTSTDTQYF
TGCGCCAGCAGCTTGACGAGCACAGATACGCAGTATTTT
>TRBV10-3|.|TRBD1|TRBJ1-2
CAISMDRGDADGYTF
TGTGCCATCAGTATGGACAGGGGTGATGCCGATGGCTACACCTTC
>TRBV10-2|.|.|TRBJ2-5
CASSEFGGAETQYF
TGCGCCAGCAGTGAGTTCGGGGGTGCAGAGACCCAGTACTTC
>TRBV7-9|.|TRBD1|TRBJ2-7
CASSLGGQAHEQYF
TGTGCCAGCAGCTTAGGGGGACAGGCCCACGAGCAGTACTTC
>TRBV19|few|.|TRBJ2-1
CASSPDGSNEQFF
TGTGCCAGTAGCCCCGATGGGTCCAATGAGCAGTTCTTC
>TRBV11-1|once|.|TRBJ2-5
CASSFSQEETQYF
TGTGCCAGCAGCTTTTCACAGGAAGAGACCCAGTACTTC
>TRBV5-1|.|TRBD1|TRBJ2-3
CASRDTGGRADTQYF
TGCGCCAGCAGAGATACAGGGGGCAGGGCAGATACGCAGTATTTT
>TRBV11-2|.|.|TRBJ2-2
CASSPAVGNTGELFF
TGTGCCAGCAGCCCCGCGGTGGGGAACACCGGGGAGCTGTTTTTT
>TRBV7-9|.|TRBD1|TRBJ1-4
CASSLGQGGRTEKLFF
TGTGCCAGCAGCTTAGGACAGGGGGGCAGAACTGAAAAACTGTTTTTT
>TRBV7-9|.|.|TRBJ1-2
CASSPVVFGANRIGYTF
TGTGCCAGCAGCCCAGTGGTCTTCGGGGCGAACCGAATTGGCTACACCTTC
>TRBV18|.|TRBD1|TRBJ1-2
CASSRQGDGYTF
TGTGCCAGCTCGAGACAGGGGGATGGCTACACCTTC
>TRBV30|.|.|TRBJ2-7
CAWSSGTTYEQYF
TGTGCCTGGAGTTCCGGGACCACCTACGAGCAGTACTTC
>TRBV7-9|few|.|TRBJ2-5
CASSRGETQYF
TGTGCCAGCAGCCGTGGGGAGACCCAGTACTTC
>TRBV15|.|TRBD1|TRBJ1-4
CATNYGQGSGNEKLFF
TGTGCCACCAACTACGGACAGGGGAGCGGTAATGAAAAACTGTTTTTT
>TRBV29-1|.|.|TRBJ1-2
CSVGSGYTF
TGCAGCGTTGGTTCCGGCTACACCTTC
>TRBV18|.|.|TRBJ1-6
CASSPEGENSPLHF
TGTGCCAGCTCACCGGAGGGGGAAAATTCACCCCTCCACTTT
>TRBV29-1|.|TRBD1|TRBJ1-1
CSVTRGRGTEAFF
TGCAGCGTTACCAGGGGGAGAGGCACTGAAGCTTTCTTT
>TRBV2|.|.|TRBJ1-5
CASTYRDGQPQHF
TGTGCCAGCACCTACAGGGATGGTCAGCCCCAGCATTTT
>TRBV18|once|.|TRBJ2-3
CASSAAEDTQYF
TGTGCCAGCTCTGCCGCGGAAGATACGCAGTATTTT
>TRBV27|.|.|TRBJ2-5
CASSFGQSHRETQYF
TGTGCCAGCAGTTTTGGGCAGTCACACAGGGAGACCCAGTACTTC
>TRBV29-1|.|.|TRBJ1-1
CSVVVQGPNTEAFF
TGCAGCGTTGTAGTGCAGGGACCAAACACTGAAGCTTTCTTT
>TRBV4-2|.|TRBD2|TRBJ2-5
CASSQELAGGPDQETQYF
TGTGCCAGCAGCCAAGAACTAGCGGGGGGCCCGGACCAAGAGACCCAGTACTTC
>TRBV29-1|few|.|TRBJ1-1
CSADPVQTTEAFF
TGCAGCGCCGATCCTGTTCAAACAACTGAAGCTTTCTTT
>TRBV27|few|.|TRBJ1-2
CASSPITGTAYGYTF
TGTGCCAGCAGTCCTATTACAGGGACTGCCTATGGCTACACCTTC
>TRBV30|.|.|TRBJ1-1
CAWTPGPNTEAFF
TGTGCCTGGACCCCGGGACCGAACACTGAAGCCTTCTTT
>TRBV11-2|.|.|TRBJ2-7
CASRTVYEQYF
TGTGCCAGCAGGACCGTGTACGAGCAGTACTTC
>TRBV7-9|.|.|TRBJ1-2
CASSRDGVFGYTF
TGTGCCAGCAGCCGAGACGGAGTCTTTGGCTACACCTTC
>TRBV29-1|.|TRBD2|TRBJ2-7
CSVRLAAYEQYF
TGCAGCGTTCGACTAGCGGCCTACGAGCAGTACTTC
>TRBV4-1|few|.|TRBJ1-5
CASSQGPLNQPQHF
TGCGCCAGCAGCCAAGGCCCACTCAATCAGCCCCAGCATTTT
>TRBV29-1|.|.|TRBJ1-2
CSVDGGEWELHGYTF
TGCAGCGTTGATGGTGGAGAGTGGGAGCTTCATGGCTACACCTTC
>TRBV7-3|.|.|TRBJ2-1
CASSPHSGFNEQFF
TGTGCCAGCAGCCCTCATTCTGGGTTCAATGAGCAGTTCTTC
>TRBV29-1|few|.|TRBJ2-1
CSVEGRNYNEQFF
TGCAGCGTTGAAGGACGCAACTACAATGAGCAGTTCTTC
>TRBV6-5|.|.|TRBJ1-6
CASSYSFSYNSPLHF
TGTGCCAGCAGTTACTCGTTCTCTTATAATTCACCCCTCCACTTT
>TRBV7-6|.|.|TRBJ1-1
CASSSQTANTEAFF
TGTGCCAGCAGTTCTCAGACAGCCAACACTGAAGCTTTCTTT
>TRBV19|.|TRBD1|TRBJ2-2
CASFHPGQVYGELFF
TGTGCCAGTTTCCATCCGGGACAGGTTTACGGGGAGCTGTTTTTT
>TRBV5-6|.|.|TRBJ2-5
CASSIDYGETQYF
TGTGCCAGCAGCATCGACTACGGCGAGACCCAGTACTTC
>TRBV27|.|TRBD1|TRBJ1-4
CASSQGQGYEKLFF
TGTGCCAGCAGCCAAGGACAGGGGTACGAAAAACTGTTTTTT
>TRBV5-1|.|TRBD2|TRBJ2-3
CASSPGTSAYTDTQYF
TGCGCCAGCAGCCCAGGGACTAGCGCCTACACAGATACGCAGTATTTT
>TRBV5-6|.|.|TRBJ2-7
CASSSWWNYEQYF
TGTGCCAGCAGCTCTTGGTGGAACTACGAGCAGTACTTC
>TRBV29-1|.|.|TRBJ2-1
CSITRLSNEQFF
TGCAGCATAACAAGATTGTCCAATGAGCAGTTCTTC
>TRBV30|few|.|TRBJ1-5
CAWSVPTGNQPQHF
TGTGCCTGGAGTGTACCCACAGGCAATCAGCCCCAGCATTTT
>TRBV4-2|few|TRBD1|TRBJ2-3
CASRKQGTDTQYF
TGTGCCAGCAGGAAACAGGGGACAGATACGCAGTATTTT